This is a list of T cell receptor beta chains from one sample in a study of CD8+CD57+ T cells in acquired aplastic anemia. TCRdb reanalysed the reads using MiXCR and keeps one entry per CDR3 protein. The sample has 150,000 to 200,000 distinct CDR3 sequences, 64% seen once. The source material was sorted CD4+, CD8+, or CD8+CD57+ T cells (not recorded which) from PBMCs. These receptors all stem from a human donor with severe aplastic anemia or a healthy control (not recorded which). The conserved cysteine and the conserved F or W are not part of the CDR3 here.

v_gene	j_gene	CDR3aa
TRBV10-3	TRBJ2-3	AIKPASTDTQY
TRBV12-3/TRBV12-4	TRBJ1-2	ASSLGQGLGYT
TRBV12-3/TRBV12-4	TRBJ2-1	ASRLYYGQF
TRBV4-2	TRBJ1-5	AGSQDRKGTRPQH
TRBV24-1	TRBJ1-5	ATSGQGADQPQH
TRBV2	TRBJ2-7	ASGGEEMLGYEQY
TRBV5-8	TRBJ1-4	ASSLGPSNEKLF
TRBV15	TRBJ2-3	ATSRGSGGATDTQY
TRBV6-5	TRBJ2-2	ASSYGQGITGELF
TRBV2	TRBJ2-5	ASIAGTQETQY
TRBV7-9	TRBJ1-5	ASSLGTGDGQPQH
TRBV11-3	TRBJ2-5	ASSGTSGSAETQY
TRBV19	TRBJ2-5	ASSPTGRQETQY
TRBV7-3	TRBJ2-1	ASSPQQADEQF
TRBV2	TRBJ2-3	ASSELAGEPTDTQY
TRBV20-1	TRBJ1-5	SASSGTHDQPQH